These T cell receptor beta chains were read from a single sample in a study of shared clonotypes between healthy human individuals. Here immunoSEQ multiplex PCR was the method, and the copy in TCRdb shows in-frame clones only, minus some. The sample lists 450,000 to 500,000 clones, 81% occurring once. Sequenced input: PBMCs. Receptors were obtained from a woman aged 40 to 50 in good health. Some clones in this sample may be carry-over from other donors' samples. CDR3s include the opening cysteine and the closing phenylalanine or tryptophan. D genes are given only for firm matches. The size entry is marked missing in some rows and otherwise reads once, few, many or a size class.

length	J	size	V	D	CDR3	DNA
14	TRBJ2-7	.	TRBV6-5	.	CASSEGLTTYEQYF	TGTGCCAGCAGTGAGGGACTGACAACCTACGAGCAGTACTTC
13	TRBJ1-5	.	TRBV7-2	TRBD1	CASSGGGSQPQHF	TGTGCCAGCTCAGGGGGTGGAAGCCAGCCCCAGCATTTT
14	TRBJ2-1	.	TRBV4-1	.	CASSRAGSYNEQFF	TGCGCCAGCAGCCGGGCAGGTTCCTACAATGAGCAGTTCTTC
16	TRBJ2-3	.	TRBV27	TRBD2	CASSYGSGRVTDTQYF	TGTGCCAGCAGTTATGGTAGCGGGAGGGTCACAGATACGCAGTATTTT
13	TRBJ1-5	.	TRBV6-4	.	CASSPDSNQPQHF	TGTGCCAGCTCACCGGATAGCAATCAGCCCCAGCATTTT
14	TRBJ1-2	.	TRBV7-9	TRBD1	CASSPLTGVYGYTF	TGTGCCAGCAGCCCACTGACAGGGGTATATGGCTACACCTTC
15	TRBJ2-7	.	TRBV9	.	CASSQGLQDVYKQYF	TGTGCCAGCAGCCAAGGGCTACAGGATGTCTACAAGCAGTACTTC
14	TRBJ2-2	many	TRBV9	.	CASSVGIYTGELFF	TGTGCCAGCAGCGTAGGGATTTACACCGGGGAGCTGTTTTTT
15	TRBJ2-1	.	TRBV9	TRBD2	CASSVSGTVWNEQFF	TGTGCCAGCAGCGTTAGCGGGACCGTTTGGAATGAGCAGTTCTTC
15	TRBJ1-1	once	TRBV27	.	CASSPTPQFSTEAFF	TGTGCCAGCAGTCCAACCCCCCAGTTCAGCACTGAAGCTTTCTTT
14	TRBJ2-5	.	TRBV5-4	TRBD2	CASSRTSGSETQYF	TGTGCCAGCAGCCGGACTAGCGGGAGTGAGACCCAGTACTTC
16	TRBJ2-1	.	TRBV7-8	TRBD2	CASSLLSGRAGNEQFF	TGTGCCAGCAGCTTACTTAGCGGGAGGGCTGGGAATGAGCAGTTCTTC
14	TRBJ1-1	.	TRBV30	TRBD1	CAWDPGQGNTEAFF	TGTGCCTGGGACCCGGGACAGGGGAACACTGAAGCTTTCTTT
14	TRBJ2-7	.	TRBV7-2	.	CASSLGASVYEQYF	TGTGCCAGCAGCTTAGGGGCGTCTGTCTACGAGCAGTACTTC
13	TRBJ2-3	.	TRBV29-1	.	CSVSPDQGNTQYF	TGCAGCGTTTCCCCGGACCAAGGGAATACGCAGTATTTT
14	TRBJ1-5	.	TRBV18	.	CASSPTRDNQPQHF	TGTGCCAGCTCACCAACCAGGGACAATCAGCCCCAGCATTTT
15	TRBJ2-1	.	TRBV27	TRBD1	CASRQGAISYNEQFF	TGTGCCAGCCGCCAGGGGGCGATTTCCTACAATGAGCAGTTCTTC
16	TRBJ2-3	few	TRBV25-1	TRBD2	CASSARLAARTDTQYF	TGTGCCAGCAGTGCCCGACTAGCGGCCCGCACAGATACGCAGTATTTT
15	TRBJ1-4	.	TRBV4-1	TRBD1	CASSRQGVGNEKLFF	TGCGCCAGCAGCCGGCAGGGGGTCGGAAATGAAAAACTGTTTTTT
14	TRBJ1-4	.	TRBV28	.	CASSWGTVREKLFF	TGTGCCAGCAGCTGGGGGACGGTCAGGGAAAAACTGTTTTTT
14	TRBJ2-5	.	TRBV2	TRBD2	CASRPGTSGETQYF	TGTGCCAGCAGACCCGGGACTAGCGGAGAGACCCAGTACTTC
11	TRBJ1-4	few	TRBV20-1	.	CSTGANEKLFF	TGCAGCACGGGAGCTAATGAAAAACTGTTTTTT
14	TRBJ1-4	.	TRBV10-3	TRBD1	CAISQGAFNEKLFF	TGTGCCATCAGTCAGGGGGCGTTTAATGAAAAACTGTTTTTT
15	TRBJ2-7	.	TRBV30	.	CAWRKGGTPTYEQYF	TGTGCCTGGAGAAAGGGTGGGACACCCACCTACGAGCAGTACTTC
13	TRBJ1-1	.	TRBV2	.	CASIRAVNTEAFF	TGTGCCAGCATCAGAGCAGTGAACACTGAAGCTTTCTTT
15	TRBJ2-1	.	TRBV6-6	TRBD1	CASSYAGQGANEQFF	TGTGCCAGCAGTTACGCGGGACAGGGGGCTAATGAGCAGTTCTTC
18	TRBJ1-5	.	TRBV19	TRBD1	CASTYWDREIQRNQPQHF	TGTGCCAGTACCTATTGGGACAGAGAAATTCAGCGCAATCAGCCCCAGCATTTT
15	TRBJ2-7	.	TRBV5-1	TRBD1	CASSSITGGAGEQYF	TGCGCCAGCAGCTCGATAACAGGGGGCGCCGGCGAGCAGTACTTC
16	TRBJ2-7	.	TRBV6-5	TRBD2	CASSYSAGGSKYEQYF	TGTGCCAGCAGTTACTCTGCGGGAGGGTCGAAATACGAGCAGTACTTC
14	TRBJ1-1	.	TRBV7-3	.	CASSPGGSNTEAFF	TGTGCCAGCAGCCCCGGCGGAAGCAACACTGAAGCTTTCTTT
13	TRBJ1-1	.	TRBV5-1	.	CASSLAGNTEAFF	TGCGCCAGCAGCTTGGCGGGGAACACTGAAGCTTTCTTT
17	TRBJ2-2	.	TRBV5-6	TRBD1	CASSLRRDRGFTGELFF	TGTGCCAGCAGCTTGCGTCGGGACAGGGGCTTCACCGGGGAGCTGTTTTTT
15	TRBJ1-5	.	TRBV15	.	CATSRDLAQNQPQHF	TGTGCCACCAGCAGAGATCTAGCCCAAAATCAGCCCCAGCATTTT
16	TRBJ1-3	.	TRBV7-6	.	CASSPGTPSSGNTIYF	TGTGCCAGCAGCCCCGGGACGCCGAGCTCTGGAAACACCATATATTTT
12	TRBJ1-2	.	TRBV10-3	.	CAIKSEGLGYTF	TGTGCCATCAAATCGGAGGGGCTTGGCTACACCTTC
13	TRBJ2-5	.	TRBV5-4	.	CASSFNRQETQYF	TGTGCCAGCAGCTTTAACAGACAAGAGACCCAGTACTTC
13	TRBJ1-1	once	TRBV2	.	CASSDSGDTEAFF	TGTGCCAGCAGTGACAGTGGAGACACTGAAGCTTTCTTT
17	TRBJ1-3	.	TRBV23-1	.	CASSRLLLFVLGDTIYF	TGCGCCAGCAGCCGTCTTTTGTTGTTCGTGTTAGGAGACACCATATATTTT
16	TRBJ2-5	few	TRBV7-9	.	CASSYGNDLYQETQYF	TGTGCCAGCAGCTATGGGAACGATTTGTACCAAGAGACCCAGTACTTC
13	TRBJ1-2	.	TRBV7-9	.	CASSSIGGWGYTF	TGTGCCAGCAGCTCCATCGGAGGGTGGGGCTACACCTTC
15	TRBJ2-7	.	TRBV7-9	.	CASSLGAGRVPEQYF	TGTGCCAGCAGCTTAGGCGCAGGAAGAGTACCCGAGCAGTACTTC
14	TRBJ2-1	.	TRBV2	TRBD2	CASRASGSYNEQFF	TGTGCCAGCAGGGCTAGCGGGAGCTACAATGAGCAGTTCTTC
16	TRBJ2-2	.	TRBV27	TRBD2	CASSSTSGTNTGELFF	TGTGCCAGCAGTTCGACTAGCGGGACTAACACCGGGGAGCTGTTTTTT
14	TRBJ2-7	.	TRBV7-8	.	CASSSRDATYEQYF	TGTGCCAGCAGCTCCCGGGACGCCACCTACGAGCAGTACTTC
19	TRBJ2-3	few	TRBV11-2	TRBD2	CASSLPLAGTSGATDTQYF	TGTGCCAGCAGCCTACCCCTTGCCGGGACTAGCGGGGCAACAGATACGCAGTATTTT
16	TRBJ1-2	.	TRBV10-3	.	CAISESRQVLNYGYTF	TGTGCCATCAGTGAGTCCCGACAGGTCTTGAACTATGGCTACACCTTC
14	TRBJ2-1	.	TRBV4-2	TRBD2	CASTPTSGINEQFF	TGTGCCAGCACGCCGACTAGCGGGATAAATGAGCAGTTCTTC
19	TRBJ2-7	once	TRBV7-9	.	CASSLAVRTWVLGSYEQYF	TGTGCCAGCAGCTTAGCGGTGAGAACATGGGTACTGGGGTCCTACGAGCAGTACTTC
13	TRBJ2-5	.	TRBV10-3	.	CAISVGATETQYF	TGTGCCATCAGTGTGGGAGCTACAGAGACCCAGTACTTC
13	TRBJ2-7	.	TRBV7-9	.	CASSLAGGYEQYF	TGTGCCAGCAGCTTAGCCGGCGGTTACGAGCAGTACTTC
14	TRBJ1-2	.	TRBV5-6	.	CASSLEGPNYGYTF	TGTGCCAGCAGCTTGGAAGGTCCTAACTATGGCTACACCTTC
13	TRBJ1-2	.	TRBV14	.	CASSQDTSDGYTF	TGTGCCAGCAGCCAAGACACCTCCGATGGCTACACCTTC
15	TRBJ2-5	once	TRBV7-6	.	CASSLAAQGEETQYF	TGTGCCAGCAGCTTAGCCGCTCAAGGCGAAGAGACCCAGTACTTC
11	TRBJ2-3	.	TRBV20-1	TRBD1	CSAPQGDPQYF	TGCAGTGCTCCACAGGGGGATCCGCAGTATTTT
15	TRBJ2-1	.	TRBV6-1	.	CASSVGLSAYDEQFF	TGTGCCAGCAGTGTGGGACTCTCGGCATATGATGAGCAGTTCTTC
14	TRBJ2-7	many	TRBV6-5	TRBD1	CASSSRTGGYEQYF	TGTGCCAGCAGTTCCAGGACAGGGGGCTACGAGCAGTACTTC
14	TRBJ2-5	.	TRBV6-5	.	CASSWGRLQETQYF	TGTGCCAGCAGTTGGGGACGGCTCCAAGAGACCCAGTACTTC